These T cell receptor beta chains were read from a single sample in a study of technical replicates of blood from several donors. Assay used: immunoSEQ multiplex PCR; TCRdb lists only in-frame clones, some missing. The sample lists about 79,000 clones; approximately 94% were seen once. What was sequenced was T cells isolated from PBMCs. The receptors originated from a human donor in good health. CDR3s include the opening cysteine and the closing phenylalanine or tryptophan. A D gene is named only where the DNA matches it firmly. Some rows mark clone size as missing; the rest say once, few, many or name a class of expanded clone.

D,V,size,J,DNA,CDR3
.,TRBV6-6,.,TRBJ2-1,TGTGCCAGCAGTTACTCGGTTTTCCGGGGCTACAATGAGCAGTTCTTC,CASSYSVFRGYNEQFF
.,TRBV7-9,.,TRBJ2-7,TGTGCCAGCAGCTTAGCGCTCGGACTTAAAGACTCCTCCTACGAGCAGTACTTC,CASSLALGLKDSSYEQYF
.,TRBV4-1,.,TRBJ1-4,TGCGCCAGCAGCCAGAGTGACAGAGACAATGAAAAACTGTTTTTT,CASSQSDRDNEKLFF
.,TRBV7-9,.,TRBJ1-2,TGTGCCAGCAGCTTTTCTATCGCGTCCTATGGCTACACCTTC,CASSFSIASYGYTF
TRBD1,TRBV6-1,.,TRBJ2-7,TGTGCCAGCAGTGCTGGACAGGGGGCGGTGTACGAGCAGTACTTC,CASSAGQGAVYEQYF
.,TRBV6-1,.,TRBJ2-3,TGTGCCAGCTCCCGAGGGCGGGGAAGCACAGATACGCAGTATTTT,CASSRGRGSTDTQYF
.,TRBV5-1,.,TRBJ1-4,TGCGCCAGCAGCTTGGCCGGGCAGGGCATCCCTAATGAAAAACTGTTTTTT,CASSLAGQGIPNEKLFF
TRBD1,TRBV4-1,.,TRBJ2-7,TGCGCCAGCAGCCAAGAAGGCATCGGGACAGGCTACGAGCAGTACTTC,CASSQEGIGTGYEQYF
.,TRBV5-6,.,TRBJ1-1,TGTGCCAGCAGACACAGGGTAGGAGGTGAAGCTTTCTTT,CASRHRVGGEAFF
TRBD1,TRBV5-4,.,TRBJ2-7,TGTGCCAGCAGCATGGACAGGGCCACCTACGAGCAGTACTTC,CASSMDRATYEQYF
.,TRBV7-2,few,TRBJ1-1,TGTGCCAGCAGCTCACTTACCGGCGGGGGCGGTGAAGCTTTCTTT,CASSSLTGGGGEAFF
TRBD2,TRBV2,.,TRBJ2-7,TGTGCCAGCAGTGACGTGCGGGAGGCCTACGAGCAGTACTTC,CASSDVREAYEQYF
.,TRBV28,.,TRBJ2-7,TGTGCCAGCAGTTCCCTCGCAAGAGTAGCGGAGGACGAGCAGTACTTC,CASSSLARVAEDEQYF
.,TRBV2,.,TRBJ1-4,TGTGCCAGCAGCCCGGGACAAGCAACTAATGAAAAACTGTTTTTT,CASSPGQATNEKLFF
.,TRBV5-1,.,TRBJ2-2,TGCGCCAGCAGCCCTGACACATCCACCACCGGGGAGCTGTTTTTT,CASSPDTSTTGELFF
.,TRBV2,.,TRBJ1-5,TGTGCCAGCAGTGTAAATAGCAATCAGCCCCAGCATTTT,CASSVNSNQPQHF
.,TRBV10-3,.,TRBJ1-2,TGTGCCACTGGGGAGGGGATACTCCGCCTCTCTAACTATGGCTACACCTTC,CATGEGILRLSNYGYTF
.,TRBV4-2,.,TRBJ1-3,TGTGCCAGCAGCCAAGATGAGGCTGTGGTGGGAAACACCATATATTTT,CASSQDEAVVGNTIYF
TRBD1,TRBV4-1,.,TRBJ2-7,TGCGCCAGCAGGGGACAGGGCGAATACGAGCAGTACTTC,CASRGQGEYEQYF
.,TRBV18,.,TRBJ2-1,TGTGCCAGCTCACCACGGAGCGGACCCTACAATGAGCAGTTCTTC,CASSPRSGPYNEQFF
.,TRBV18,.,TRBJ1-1,TGTGCCAGCTCACCAATAGGGCCGGGGAGCATGAACACTGAAGCTTTCTTT,CASSPIGPGSMNTEAFF
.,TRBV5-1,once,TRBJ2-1,TGCGCCAGCAGCTTGGGGTTGAGCAATGAGCAGTTCTTC,CASSLGLSNEQFF
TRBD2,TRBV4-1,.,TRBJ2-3,TGCGCCAGCAGCCTATTGACTAGCGGGGTAACCGCGGCAGATACGCAGTATTTT,CASSLLTSGVTAADTQYF
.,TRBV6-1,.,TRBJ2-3,TGTGCCAGCAGCCCCCAGGGGCCGAGCACAGATACGCAGTATTTT,CASSPQGPSTDTQYF
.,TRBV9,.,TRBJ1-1,TGTGCCAGCAGCGTAGGGAGGGGCGGGGCGGCTGAAGCTTTCTTT,CASSVGRGGAAEAFF
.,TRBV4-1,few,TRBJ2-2,TGCGCCAGCAGCCAAGCCGACAGGATCACCGGGGAGCTGTTTTTT,CASSQADRITGELFF
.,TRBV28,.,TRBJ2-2,TGTGCCAGCAGTCCGGGGATCACCGGGGAGCTGTTTTTT,CASSPGITGELFF
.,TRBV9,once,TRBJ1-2,TGTGCCAGCAGCGCCGGAGGCCCAGGGGTAGTCACCTTC,CASSAGGPGVVTF